The next 23 T cell receptor beta chains were all read from a single sample in a study of T cell responses to AZD1222 COVID-19 vaccine. Clones were read by immunoSEQ multiplex PCR, and TCRdb kept only the in-frame ones, dropping some. The sample shows 200,000 or so clones, almost 95% of them seen only once. The material sequenced was peripheral blood, taken on day 0 of AZD1222 vaccination. Receptors originate from an adult in good health.

The J gene is TRBJ1-2, the V gene TRBV30; tentative D call: TRBD1 (6 bases). The V end was cut by 0 bases, the J end by 3 bases, with 14 bases between. CDR1 is GTSNPN, CDR2 SVGIG, per germline (reference sequence). This CDR3 comprises 15 residues. CDR3 DNA: TGTGCCTGGAGTGTAACAGGGAGGGGGTACTATGGCTACACCTTC. Its protein product is CAWSVTGRGYYGYTF.

The rearrangement links TRBV24-1 to TRBJ2-1; D unclear. This CDR3 has 13 residues. V dropped 3 bases and J dropped 6 bases, with 8 bases sitting between them. Germline values: CDR1 KGHDR, CDR2 SFDVKD. CDR3 DNA sequence: TGTGCCACCAGTGATCCCCCACTCAATGAGCAGTTCTTC. Amino acids: CATSDPPLNEQFF.

The chain combines TRBV12-5 with TRBJ2-1; unclear D gene. The germline gives CDR1 LGHNT, CDR2 FRNRAP. This CDR3 comprises 15 residues. The V gene lost 5 bases and the J gene lost 0 bases, with 11 bases spanning the gap. This chain's CDR3 is CASGPGVSSYNEQFF. CDR3 nucleotide sequence: TGTGCTAGTGGTCCCGGCGTCAGCTCCTACAATGAGCAGTTCTTC.

The chain is built from TRBV18 and TRBJ2-1, with 9 bases matching TRBD2. The V gene end was trimmed by 6 bases and the J gene end by 2 bases; junction bases not matched to a gene: 8. Germline CDR1 reads KGHSH; CDR2 reads LQKENI. The CDR3 contains 16 residues. The CDR3 sequence is CASSRSGLAPYNEQFF. CDR3 nucleotide sequence: TGTGCCAGCTCGCGGTCCGGACTAGCGCCCTACAATGAGCAGTTCTTC. The whole variable domain, filled in from reference TRBV18 and TRBJ2-1, reads NAGVMQNPRHLVRRRGQEARLRCSPMKGHSHVYWYRQLPEEGLKFMVYLQKENIIDESGMPKERFSAEFPKEGPSILRIQQVVRGDSAAYFCASSRSGLAPYNEQFFGPGTRLTVL.

This clone was recorded a few times. The chain joins TRBV3-1 (or the pseudogene TRBV3-2) to TRBJ2-2; 8 bases match TRBD1. The trim removed 4 bases at V and 6 bases at J, leaving 16 bases unmatched. Germline loops: CDR1 LGHDT, CDR2 YNNKEL (reference sequence). CDR3 size: 18 residues. CDR3 sequence reads: CASSRIDIGQGVAGELFF. CDR3 bases: TGTGCCAGCAGCCGAATAGACATCGGACAGGGTGTGGCCGGGGAGCTGTTTTTT.

The chain couples TRBV19 to TRBJ2-7, with a possible D match to TRBD2 (6 bases). This CDR3 spans 14 amino acids. V lost 6 bases, J lost 5 bases, and 17 bases lay in between. Per germline, CDR1 LNHDA and CDR2 SQIVND (reference sequence). The CDR3 DNA reads TGTGCCAGTAGACCGGGGAGGCCCTCTGACGAGCAGTACTTC. This codes for CASRPGRPSDEQYF.

As DNA, the CDR3 is TGTGCCAGCAGTTATGACGGGATCAATCAGCCCCAGCATTTT. Its protein product is CASSYDGINQPQHF. The chain joins TRBV27 to TRBJ1-5; no definite D call. The length of the CDR3 is 14 residues. CDR1 and CDR2 (germline): MNHEY, SMNVEV (reference sequence). Trimming shortened V by 4 bases and J by 3 bases, and 10 bases separated the two germline ends.

The chain links TRBV28 to TRBJ2-7; D possibly uses TRBD1 or TRBD2 (6 bases each). Germline V CDR1 and CDR2: MDHEN, SYDVKM. The CDR3 totals 15 residues. Trimming shortened V by 3 bases and J by 3 bases, and 15 bases separated the two germline ends. CDR3 coding DNA: TGTGCCAGCAGTTTCCCCGGGGGCGCAAGCTACGAGCAGTACTTC. Translated, it gives CASSFPGGASYEQYF.

The rearrangement uses TRBV30 and TRBJ2-5; 9 bases match TRBD2. The germline CDR1 and CDR2 sequences are GTSNPN and SVGIG (reference sequence). The CDR3 totals 14 residues. V was pared by 3 bases and J by 4 bases, with 6 bases of the junction left unmatched. The CDR3 nucleotides read TGTGCCTGGAGAGGAGCGGGAGGTGGAGAGACCCAGTACTTC. Translation: CAWRGAGGGETQYF.

Notes on this clone: Other nucleotide sequences in the sample specify the same CDR3. The rearrangement links TRBV28 to TRBJ2-7; maybe TRBD2 (6 bases). V was trimmed by 4 bases and J by 2 bases, leaving 9 bases between them. Germline V gene lookup returns CDR1 MDHEN and CDR2 SYDVKM. The CDR3 covers 13 residues. The CDR3 bases are TGTGCCAGCAGTTCCGGGAGAACCTACGAGCAGTACTTC. Translating it yields CASSSGRTYEQYF.

The chain uses TRBV30 and TRBJ1-3, with D uncertain. This CDR3 spans 15 amino acids. V gave up 2 bases and J gave up 2 bases, with 13 bases separating them. Germline values: CDR1 GTSNPN, CDR2 SVGIG (reference sequence). The CDR3, as DNA: TGTGCCTGGAGTCCCCGGACGTCCACTGGAAACACCATATATTTT. Amino acid sequence: CAWSPRTSTGNTIYF. The variable domain in full, completed from reference TRBV30 and TRBJ1-3, reads SQTIHQWPATLVQPVGSPLSLECTVEGTSNPNLYWYRQAAGRGLQLLFYSVGIGQISSEVPQNLSASRPQDRQFILSSKKLLLSDSGFYLCAWSPRTSTGNTIYFGEGSWLTVV.

The gene calls are TRBV6-2 or TRBV6-3 and TRBJ2-3, with 11 nucleotides matching TRBD2. J gave up 5 bases and V 5 bases, and 12 bases lay outside the gene matches. Germline CDR1 reads MNHEY; CDR2 reads SVGEGT. The length of the CDR3 is 17 residues. The CDR3 loop reads CASSRVLAGGPGDTQYF. The CDR3 DNA follows: TGTGCCAGCAGTCGCGTATTAGCGGGAGGGCCCGGAGATACGCAGTATTTT.

This clone was seen only once. The chain uses TRBV7-9 and TRBJ2-2, with TRBD2 identical over 8 bases. The V gene's germline CDR1 is SEHNR and CDR2 FQNEAQ (reference sequence). The CDR3 has 17 residues. Trimming removed 1 base from V and 5 bases from J; junction bases left unmatched: 9. CDR3 sequence (DNA): TGTGCCAGCAGCTTAGTCATTACTAGCGGTATGACCGGGGAGCTGTTTTTT. It yields the protein CASSLVITSGMTGELFF.

This clone has ten or more counts. The gene calls are TRBV28 and TRBJ1-4; D is perhaps TRBD1 (6 bases). V was pared by 2 bases and J by 5 bases, with 12 bases between. Germline loops: CDR1 MDHEN, CDR2 SYDVKM. The CDR3 totals 15 residues. The chain's CDR3 is CASSLEQGSNEKLFF. The CDR3 bases are TGTGCCAGCAGTTTAGAACAGGGATCGAATGAAAAACTGTTTTTT. The full variable domain, in which reference TRBV28 and TRBJ1-4 provide the parts outside the CDR3, is DVKVTQSSRYLVKRTGEKVFLECVQDMDHENMFWYRQDPGLGLRLIYFSYDVKMKEKGDIPEGYSVSREKKERFSLILESASTNQTSMYLCASSLEQGSNEKLFFGSGTQLSVL.

Comment on this clone: Germline is not matched at one junction end, which may reflect a read error. V usage is TRBV28 and J usage is TRBJ1-5, with no clear D. From germline, CDR1 is MDHEN and CDR2 SYDVKM. This CDR3 has 12 amino acids. The CDR3 sequence is CASSSLTGPRHF. The CDR3 bases are TGTGCCAGCAGTTCACTTACTGGGCCCCGGCATTTT.

The J gene is TRBJ2-1, the V gene TRBV7-2; no clear D gene. V was clipped by 5 bases and J by 9 bases, with 17 bases between them. Germline V gene lookup returns CDR1 SGHTA and CDR2 FQGNSA. The length of the CDR3 is 14 residues. The CDR3 loop is CASSPTAKYPEQFF. The CDR3 region has the DNA TGTGCCAGCAGCCCCACAGCGAAGTACCCTGAGCAGTTCTTC.

The V and J genes are TRBV14 and TRBJ2-5; D tentatively fits TRBD1 or TRBD2 (5 bases each). CDR3 length: 15 residues. Looked up from germline, CDR1 is SGHDN and CDR2 is FVKESK. The germline V and J ends were trimmed by 4 bases and 0 bases, with 12 bases remaining between them. The CDR3 here is CASSPRGGYQETQYF. In DNA, the CDR3 is TGTGCCAGCAGCCCCCGGGGCGGATACCAAGAGACCCAGTACTTC.

The chain joins TRBV28 to TRBJ2-1; 7 bases agree with TRBD2. This CDR3 has 12 residues. The germline CDR1 and CDR2 sequences are MDHEN and SYDVKM. Trimming at V came to 2 bases and at J to 11 bases, leaving 3 bases not matched to a gene. The chain's CDR3 is CASSLMGLQQFF. CDR3 nucleotide sequence: TGTGCCAGCAGTTTAATGGGACTACAGCAGTTCTTC.

This chain links TRBV30 with TRBJ1-1, with TRBD1 matching 10 bases. Unmatched junction bases numbered 10, after V lost 2 bases and J lost 4 bases. Germline CDR1 is GTSNPN and CDR2 is SVGIG (reference sequence). The CDR3 contains 16 residues. CDR3 sequence (DNA): TGTGCCTGGAGTCTTACAGCCGGGACAGGGGTCACTGAAGCTTTCTTT. Residues: CAWSLTAGTGVTEAFF.

The chain employs TRBV11-2 and TRBJ1-1; TRBD1 is a possible D gene (6 bases). The V end lost 5 bases, the J end lost 4 bases, and 20 bases lay between the germline ends. The germline V gene encodes CDR1 SGHAT and CDR2 FQNNGV. This CDR3 has 16 amino acids. The CDR3 DNA reads as TGTGCCAGCAGCCCGGGCTTTGGCAGAGGGGGCACTGAAGCTTTCTTT. Amino acid sequence: CASSPGFGRGGTEAFF.

The gene calls are TRBV5-1 and TRBJ2-1; 10 nucleotides match TRBD2. The CDR3 sequence is 16 residues long. Trimming removed 2 bases from V and 2 bases from J; junction bases left unmatched: 4. Germline assignment: CDR1 SGHRS and CDR2 YFSETQ. CDR3 sequence reads: CASSFTSGMTYNEQFF. Here the CDR3 DNA reads TGCGCCAGCAGCTTCACTAGCGGGATGACCTACAATGAGCAGTTCTTC.

The chain uses TRBV7-3 and TRBJ2-5; D call uncertain. Trimming cost V 2 bases and J 2 bases, with 6 bases left between them. The length of the CDR3 is 13 residues. Germline values: CDR1 SGHTA, CDR2 FQGTGA. CDR3 loop: CASSLGFQETQYF. Here the CDR3 DNA reads TGTGCCAGCAGCTTAGGCTTTCAAGAGACCCAGTACTTC. Complete variable domain (other parts from reference TRBV7-3 and TRBJ2-5): GAGVSQTPSNKVTEKGKYVELRCDPISGHTALYWYRQSLGQGPEFLIYFQGTGAADDSGLPNDRFFAVRPEGSVSTLKIQRTERGDSAVYLCASSLGFQETQYFGPGTRLLVL.

J is TRBJ2-7 and V is TRBV27; 8 bases map to TRBD1. Germline trimming cut 6 bases from V and 0 bases from J; bases unmatched to any gene: 7. The CDR3 covers 15 residues. CDR1 is MNHEY, CDR2 SMNVEV, per germline (reference sequence). Written as DNA, the CDR3 is TGTGCCAGCAGCGCGACAGGGGTGGACTCCTACGAGCAGTACTTC. This encodes CASSATGVDSYEQYF.